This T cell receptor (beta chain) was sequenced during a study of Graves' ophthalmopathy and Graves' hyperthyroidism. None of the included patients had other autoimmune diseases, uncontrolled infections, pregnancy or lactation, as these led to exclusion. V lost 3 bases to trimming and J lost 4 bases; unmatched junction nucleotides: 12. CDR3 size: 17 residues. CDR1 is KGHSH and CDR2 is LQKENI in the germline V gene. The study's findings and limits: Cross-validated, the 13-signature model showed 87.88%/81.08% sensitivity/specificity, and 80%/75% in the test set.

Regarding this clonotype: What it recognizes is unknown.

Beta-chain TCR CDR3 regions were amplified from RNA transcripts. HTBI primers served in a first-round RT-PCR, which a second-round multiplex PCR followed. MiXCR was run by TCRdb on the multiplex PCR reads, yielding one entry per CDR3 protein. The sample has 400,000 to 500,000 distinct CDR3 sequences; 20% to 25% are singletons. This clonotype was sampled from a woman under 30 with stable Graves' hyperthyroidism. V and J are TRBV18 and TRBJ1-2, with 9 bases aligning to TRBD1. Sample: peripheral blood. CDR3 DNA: TGTGCCAGCTCACCTAATTGGGGACAGGGCGAATCCTATGGCTACACCTTC. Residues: CASSPNWGQGESYGYTF.